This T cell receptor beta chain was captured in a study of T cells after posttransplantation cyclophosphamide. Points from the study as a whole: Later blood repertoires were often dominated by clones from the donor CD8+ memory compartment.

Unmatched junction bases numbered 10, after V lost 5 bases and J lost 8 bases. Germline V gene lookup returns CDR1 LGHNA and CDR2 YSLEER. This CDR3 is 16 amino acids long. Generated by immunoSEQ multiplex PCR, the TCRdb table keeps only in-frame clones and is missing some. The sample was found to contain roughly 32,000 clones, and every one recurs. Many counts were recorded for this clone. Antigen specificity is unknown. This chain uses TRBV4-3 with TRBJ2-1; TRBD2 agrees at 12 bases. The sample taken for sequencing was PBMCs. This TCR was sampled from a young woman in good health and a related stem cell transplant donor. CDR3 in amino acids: CASSEIWTSGVYEQFF. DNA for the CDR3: TGCGCCAGCAGCGAGATATGGACTAGCGGGGTATATGAGCAGTTCTTC.